This T cell receptor (beta chain) emerged from a study of cytomegalovirus exposure and HLA in healthy donors. As concerns this clone: Antigen unknown.

The germline V gene encodes CDR1 LNHDA and CDR2 SQIVND (reference sequence). The CDR3 sequence is 15 residues long. Trimming left V 5 bases short and J 5 bases short, with 16 bases between. TCRdb's table, derived via immunoSEQ multiplex PCR, lists solely in-frame clones and lacks some. The sample carries about 200,000 clones, 80% to 90% recorded once. Study results and limitations: The CMV antigen specificity of a few CMV-associated chains was confirmed through in vitro analysis. Many donors carried some public TCRs, although rarity characterized most TCR sequences.

The receptor's source is a woman younger than 30 in good health and CMV-seronegative. This chain uses TRBV19 with TRBJ1-5; tentative D call: TRBD1 (6 bases). The sample consisted of PBMCs. The CDR3 loop reads CASSARTATYQPQHF. The CDR3 DNA sequence: TGTGCCAGTAGTGCGCGGACAGCAACATATCAGCCCCAGCATTTT. Full variable domain (rest looked up from reference TRBV19 and TRBJ1-5): DGGITQSPKYLFRKEGQNVTLSCEQNLNHDAMYWYRQDPGQGLRLIYYSQIVNDFQKGDIAEGYSVSREKKESFPLTVTSAQKNPTAFYLCASSARTATYQPQHFGDGTRLSIL.